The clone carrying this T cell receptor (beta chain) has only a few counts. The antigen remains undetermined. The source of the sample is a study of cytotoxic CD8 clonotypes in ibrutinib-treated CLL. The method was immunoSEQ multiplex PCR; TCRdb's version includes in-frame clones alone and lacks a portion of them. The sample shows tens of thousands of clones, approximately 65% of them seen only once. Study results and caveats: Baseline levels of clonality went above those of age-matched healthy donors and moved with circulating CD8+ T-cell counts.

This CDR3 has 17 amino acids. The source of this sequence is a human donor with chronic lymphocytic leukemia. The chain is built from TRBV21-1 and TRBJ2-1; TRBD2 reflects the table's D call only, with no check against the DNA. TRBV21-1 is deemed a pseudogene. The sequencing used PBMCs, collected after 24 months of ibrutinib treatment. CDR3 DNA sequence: TGTGCCAGCAGCAAACGCAGGACTAGCGGGAGTCGGAATGAGCAGTTCTTC. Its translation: CASSKRRTSGSRNEQFF.